This is a list of T cell receptor beta chains from one sample in a study of Ad26.COV2.S vaccination and SARS-CoV-2 variants. Only in-frame clones appear in the TCRdb table, and some are missing; sequencing was by immunoSEQ multiplex PCR. Among some 180,000 clones listed, 87% were seen once. Material: peripheral blood, obtained after recovery from COVID-19. The source is a human donor who had recovered from COVID-19. Both conserved end residues are part of each CDR3. The D gene is left open where the match is weak.

v_call,cdr3_length,d_call,j_call,cdr3_aa
TRBV28,15,.,TRBJ1-1,CASISAAGGGTEAFF
TRBV9,18,TRBD2,TRBJ2-2,CASSVPRSTSANTGELFF
TRBV4-2,15,.,TRBJ2-7,CASSQEVSLMGEQYF
TRBV19,15,TRBD2,TRBJ2-5,CASGKAGLAGETQYF
TRBV7-9,15,.,TRBJ2-3,CASSLGVGGTDTQYF
TRBV7-2,13,.,TRBJ2-7,CASSLKQGYEQYF
TRBV4-1,14,.,TRBJ2-5,CASSQDRRGETQYF
TRBV28,12,.,TRBJ1-2,CASSFESYGYTF
TRBV4-1,14,TRBD1,TRBJ1-5,CASSQGQGIQPQHF
TRBV5-1,13,.,TRBJ1-5,CASSHTGNQPQHF
TRBV6-4,14,.,TRBJ2-1,CASSDSSIPNEQFF
TRBV27,13,TRBD1,TRBJ2-7,CASSYDLGTGQYF
TRBV27,13,.,TRBJ1-2,CASSLGLGYGYTF
TRBV30,14,.,TRBJ2-5,CAWSGSGTQETQYF
TRBV2,14,TRBD2,TRBJ2-1,CASPETSGSNEQFF
TRBV19,16,TRBD2,TRBJ2-1,CASSIRRTSTYNEQFF
TRBV3-1/TRBV3-2,14,TRBD2,TRBJ2-1,CASSWGEGNNEQFF
TRBV5-5,15,.,TRBJ2-1,CASSQDSPLYNEQFF
TRBV5-1,16,.,TRBJ1-1,CASSVEAGSRFREAFF
TRBV5-4,15,.,TRBJ2-2,CASSFGHSNTGELFF
TRBV6-5,14,TRBD1,TRBJ2-7,CASKWLQGAYEQYF
TRBV28,15,.,TRBJ1-2,CASSTRGEGVYGYTF
TRBV19,14,TRBD1,TRBJ1-5,CASTQTGQNQPQHF
TRBV6-5,14,.,TRBJ2-1,CASSLQASYNEQFF
TRBV28,16,.,TRBJ1-1,CASSFSEQGMNTEAFF
TRBV6-4,15,TRBD2,TRBJ2-2,CASIRLAGSTGELFF
TRBV4-1,15,TRBD2,TRBJ2-5,CASRRSGGAGETQYF
TRBV20-1,11,.,TRBJ2-7,CSAHNDYEQYF
TRBV27,14,TRBD2,TRBJ2-2,CAPKRGGSAGELFF
TRBV28,15,.,TRBJ2-1,CASSLGSASYNEQFF
TRBV7-9,15,.,TRBJ2-7,CASSLGEIESYEQYF
TRBV6-5,10,.,TRBJ2-7,CASSRGEQYF
TRBV5-1,20,TRBD2,TRBJ2-6,CASSELPSGPFLSGANVLTF
TRBV4-1,11,.,TRBJ2-3,CASSQDNREYF
TRBV11-2,12,.,TRBJ2-5,CASSLERETQYF
TRBV7-3,14,.,TRBJ1-1,CASSPGGGATEAFF
TRBV7-3,15,TRBD2,TRBJ2-1,CASTPGLAGVGEQFF
TRBV30,13,.,TRBJ1-6,CAWKDTNNSPLHF
TRBV5-6,13,.,TRBJ2-3,CASSLESSFTQYF
TRBV18,15,.,TRBJ1-4,CASSPQTGSNEKLFF
TRBV5-6,13,.,TRBJ1-5,CASSLGSPTPQHF
TRBV25-1,15,.,TRBJ1-5,CASSEYPRHNQPQHF
TRBV9,14,TRBD1,TRBJ2-7,CASRSWDRVHEQYF
TRBV18,16,.,TRBJ2-4,CASSPLNTGAKNIQYF
TRBV10-3,14,TRBD1,TRBJ2-3,CAIRSDRSTDTQYF
TRBV27,15,TRBD2,TRBJ2-1,CASTPGTSSYNEQFF
TRBV15,16,TRBD2,TRBJ2-7,CATSAGLAGVAYEQYF
TRBV9,15,.,TRBJ1-6,CASSAGTDNNSPLHF
TRBV2,14,.,TRBJ1-1,CAIIFWTGDTEAFF
TRBV3-1/TRBV3-2,18,.,TRBJ1-3,CASTRGQGNLGSGNTIYF